This section outlines one T cell receptor beta chain sequence together with its context. This specimen comes from a study of blood T cell repertoires in COVID-19. Study at large: The samples span acute and convalescent COVID-19 from the United States, Italy and Spain. In each case, the material was cDNA or gDNA derived from T cells, B-cell-depleted T cells, or PBMCs.

V shed 1 base and J shed 7 bases, with 14 bases lying between them. Germline CDR1 is SGHAT and CDR2 is FQNNGV. This CDR3 comprises 14 residues. Source study methods: Amplification of reference gene primers provided the estimated nucleated cell counts. The table came from immunoSEQ multiplex PCR; TCRdb's copy has only in-frame clones and leaves some out. V and J calls and clone size follow that table, whereas D and trimming were derived from the DNA. The sample includes fewer than 350,000 clones, roughly 90% seen only once; the top ten take approximately 4.3%. This chain joins TRBV11-2 and TRBJ2-7; maybe TRBD1 (5 bases). Sequenced sample: peripheral blood. This receptor was obtained from a man in his forties with acute or convalescent COVID-19. CDR3 in amino acids: CASSLVRAAPEQYF. CDR3 sequence (DNA): TGTGCCAGCAGCTTAGTCAGGGCGGCCCCTGAGCAGTACTTC.